This T cell receptor (beta chain) was recorded in a study of blood T cell repertoires in COVID-19. Germline V gene sequence: CDR1 SGHRS, CDR2 YFSETQ. The CDR3 is 13 residues long. V lost 0 bases and J lost 5, with 6 bases in between. Some clones are missing from TCRdb's copy, which holds only in-frame ones; the method was immunoSEQ multiplex PCR. The sample records about 140,000 clones, approximately 88% being singletons. Assignment of participants to cohorts was predicated upon participant-reported clinical history. The sample taken for sequencing was PBMCs or T cells enriched from blood (not recorded which). J is TRBJ2-1 and V is TRBV5-1; D is unresolved. The sequence came from a man aged 35-49 years with acute COVID-19. Here the CDR3 DNA reads TGCGCCAGCAGCTTGGGCGGAGACAATGAGCAGTTCTTC. It translates to CASSLGGDNEQFF.